Shown below are 18 T cell receptor beta chains from a single sample sequenced in a study of blood T cells in healthy people across ages. The use of a sample-barcoded 5' primer and a J-beta primer mix characterized a second PCR of 7 to 11 cycles. TCRdb passed the 5' RACE reads through MiXCR, listing each CDR3 protein once. The data show fewer than 2 million distinct CDR3 sequences, approximately 40% seen once. Sequencing used blood. Receptors were obtained from a human donor in good health.

V and J are TRBV12-3 or TRBV12-4 and TRBJ1-1; D is undetermined. This CDR3 is built from 14 residues. Trimming took 2 bases from V and 1 from J, leaving 8 bases between them. The CDR3, as DNA: TGTGCCAGCAGTTTATTAACAGCGAACACTGAAGCTTTCTTT. It is translated as CASSLLTANTEAFF.

Comment on this clonotype: One end of the junction fails to match germline, which may point to a read error. V gene TRBV12-3 or TRBV12-4 combines with J gene TRBJ1-2, with D hard to call. The length of the CDR3 is 14 residues. The CDR3 is CASSFRLSNYDYTF. The CDR3 DNA follows: TGTGCCAGCAGTTTTCGGCTTTCGAACTATGACTACACCTTC.

The V gene is TRBV5-1, the J gene TRBJ1-3, with TRBD1 as a possible D gene (6 bases). The CDR3 covers 13 residues. Germline V gene lookup returns CDR1 SGHRS and CDR2 YFSETQ. Trimming pared 3 bases from V and 3 bases from J, leaving 7 bases between. The CDR3 nucleotides are TGCGCCAGCAGCTCAGGGGATGGAAACACCATATATTTT. Protein sequence: CASSSGDGNTIYF.

The sample holds a few counts of this clonotype. This sequence joins TRBV20-1 and TRBJ2-3; 9 bases fit TRBD2. The CDR3 consists of 14 residues. Germline V CDR1 and CDR2: DFQATT, SNEGSKA (reference sequence). V was pared by 3 bases and J by 6 bases, with 7 bases of the junction left unmatched. CDR3: CSARPSGARDTQYF. The CDR3 region has the DNA TGCAGTGCTAGGCCTAGCGGGGCCCGGGATACGCAGTATTTT.

There are a few counts of this clonotype. The gene calls are TRBV11-1 and TRBJ2-5, with unresolved D. The DNA end is a closer match to TRBJ2-7, so the J assignment may be wrong. Germline-derived CDR1 and CDR2 are SGHAT and FQDESV (reference sequence). The CDR3 sequence is 15 residues long. In nucleotides, the CDR3 is TGTGCCAGCAGCTTAGACCTACGTTTAGTCCACGAGCAGTACTTC. Its translation is CASSLDLRLVHEQYF.

This clonotype was detected a few times. The chain combines TRBV20-1 with TRBJ1-2; weak D call: TRBD1 (5 bases). The CDR3 covers 14 residues. The germline V gene encodes CDR1 DFQATT and CDR2 SNEGSKA (reference sequence). The germline V and J ends were trimmed by 4 bases and 2 bases, with 14 bases remaining between them. The DNA for the CDR3 is TGCAGTGCTAAAAACGCAGGGATAAACTATGGCTACACCTTC. Translating it yields CSAKNAGINYGYTF.

The chain joins TRBV6-5 to TRBJ2-7; tentative D call: TRBD2 (5 bases). Germline CDR1 is MNHEY and CDR2 is SVGAGI. Trimming took off 10 bases at V and 0 bases at J, with 13 bases between the two ends. The CDR3 runs to 13 residues. The CDR3 here is CATWTDSSYEQYF. The CDR3, as DNA: TGTGCCACATGGACTGATAGCTCCTACGAGCAGTACTTC.

V is TRBV15 and J is TRBJ1-5; D uncertain. Trimming took 2 bases from V and 4 from J, leaving 6 bases between them. The CDR3 totals 13 residues. CDR1 LNHNV and CDR2 YYDKDF come from the germline V gene (reference sequence). CDR3: CATSRHRNQPQHF. Here the CDR3 DNA reads TGTGCCACCAGCAGACACAGAAATCAGCCCCAGCATTTT.

This chain connects TRBV7-9 to TRBJ1-1; tentative D call: TRBD1 (6 bases). CDR3 length equals 12 residues. Germline V gene data show CDR1 as SEHNR and CDR2 as FQNEAQ (reference sequence). V was shortened by 0 bases and J by 10 bases, with 9 bases between the two germline ends. The DNA for the CDR3 is TGTGCCAGCAGCTTAGCGCGGGGGCCAGCTTTCTTT. This sequence encodes CASSLARGPAFF. Full variable domain (remainder filled in from reference TRBV7-9 and TRBJ1-1): DTGVSQNPRHKITKRGQNVTFRCDPISEHNRLYWYRQTLGQGPEFLTYFQNEAQLEKSRLLSDRFSAERPKGSFSTLEIQRTEQGDSAMYLCASSLARGPAFFGQGTRLTVV.

A note on this clonotype: Mismatch with germline at one junction end may stem from a read error. The chain couples TRBV6-1 to TRBJ2-4; D is unclear. The CDR3 contains 18 residues. The germline V gene has CDR1 MNHNS and CDR2 SASEGT. Here the CDR3 reads CASSEEGGFGRAKNIKYF. CDR3 nucleotide sequence: TGTGCCAGCAGTGAAGAGGGCGGTTTCGGGCGAGCCAAAAACATTAAGTACTTC.

The chain is built from TRBV4-1 and TRBJ2-7; D call uncertain. Germline lookup yields CDR1 MGHRA and CDR2 YSYEKL. Trimming took 1 base from V and 1 from J, leaving 14 bases between them. This CDR3 comprises 16 residues. In DNA form, the CDR3 reads TGCGCCAGCAGCCAAGTTCTAGAAGAGTCATCCTACGAGCAGTACTTC. Protein product: CASSQVLEESSYEQYF.

V is TRBV5-1 and J is TRBJ2-1, with D hard to call. This CDR3 contains 16 residues. V lost 4 bases to trimming and J lost 8 bases, with 22 bases between them. Germline V gene data show CDR1 as SGHRS and CDR2 as YFSETQ. CDR3 sequence: CASSLLGSFVADEQFF. The CDR3 DNA reads as TGCGCCAGCAGCCTCCTCGGGTCATTCGTTGCTGATGAGCAGTTCTTC.

The V gene is TRBV4-1, the J gene TRBJ2-1, with 7 bases lining up with TRBD2. The CDR3 covers 16 residues. V gave up 5 bases and J gave up 7 bases; unmatched junction bases: 14. The germline V gene encodes CDR1 MGHRA and CDR2 YSYEKL. CDR3 coding DNA: TGCGCCAGCAGCACCATGACTAGCTCCTCAATTAATGAGCAGTTCTTC. This codes for CASSTMTSSSINEQFF.

This clonotype was counted a single time. The chain recombines TRBV4-3 with TRBJ1-1; D is unclear. The length of the CDR3 is 17 residues. Germline V gene sequence: CDR1 LGHNA, CDR2 YSLEER. V was pared by 1 base and J by 0 bases, with 15 bases between. CDR3 in DNA: TGCGCCAGCAGCCAAGGGGCCTATAGGTCCATGAACACTGAAGCTTTCTTT. The encoded protein is CASSQGAYRSMNTEAFF.

The V and J genes are TRBV28 and TRBJ2-1; a weak D match, TRBD2 (6 bases). Germline CDR1 reads MDHEN; CDR2 reads SYDVKM. V was pared by 6 bases and J by 2 bases, with 14 bases between. This CDR3 has 15 amino acids. The CDR3 region is CASRLLAETYNEQFF. For the CDR3, the DNA is TGTGCCAGCAGACTCTTAGCGGAGACCTACAATGAGCAGTTCTTC.

This rearrangement joins TRBV3-1 to TRBJ1-5; no firm D call. This CDR3 comprises 13 residues. Trimming took off 4 bases at V and 5 bases at J, with 9 bases between the two ends. From germline, CDR1 is LGHDT and CDR2 YNNKEL (reference sequence). CDR3 bases: TGTGCCAGCAGCCCTGGGGAATATCAGCCCCAGCATTTT. The encoded protein is CASSPGEYQPQHF.

This clonotype was counted a few times. The chain employs TRBV12-3 or TRBV12-4 and TRBJ2-5; 7 bases match TRBD1. The CDR3 length is 15 residues. Trimming took 7 bases from V and 5 from J; bases not matched to a gene: 13. In DNA, the CDR3 is TGTGCCAGCAATCAAAACAGGGGAATTGGTGAGACCCAGTACTTC. Its translation is CASNQNRGIGETQYF.

This clonotype was found a few times. This chain joins TRBV20-1 and TRBJ1-2; D remains ambiguous. Germline lookup yields CDR1 DFQATT and CDR2 SNEGSKA (reference sequence). This CDR3 spans 14 amino acids. Deletions cut 1 base from V and 1 base from J, with 10 bases between. CDR3 in DNA: TGCAGTGCTAGAGGGAAACAGAATAACTATGGCTACACCTTC. It yields the protein CSARGKQNNYGYTF.